This passage covers 29 T cell receptor beta chains from one sample sequenced in a study of cytomegalovirus exposure and HLA in healthy donors. Only in-frame clones appear in the TCRdb table, and some are missing; sequencing was by immunoSEQ multiplex PCR. The repertoire holds about 92,000 clones, approximately 93% seen once, with 1.1% in the top ten. The source material was PBMCs. These receptors were taken from a woman aged 25 to 45 in good health and CMV-seropositive.

The chain couples TRBV6-1 to TRBJ2-7; D not certain. The CDR3 has 13 residues. Trimming stripped 5 bases from V and 0 bases from J, with 8 bases between. In germline, CDR1 is MNHNS, CDR2 SASEGT. The CDR3 loop reads CASSQTRSYEQYF. As DNA, the CDR3 is TGTGCCAGCAGTCAAACGCGCTCCTACGAGCAGTACTTC.

J is TRBJ2-2 and V is TRBV7-2; 11 bases fit TRBD2. The CDR3 totals 16 residues. CDR1 SGHTA and CDR2 FQGNSA come from the germline V gene. V lost 2 bases, J lost 4 bases, and 3 bases stayed unmatched. The CDR3 loop is CASSLLSGRATGELFF. Here the CDR3 DNA reads TGTGCCAGCAGCTTACTTAGCGGGAGGGCCACCGGGGAGCTGTTTTTT. Full variable domain (remainder filled in from reference TRBV7-2 and TRBJ2-2): GAGVSQSPSNKVTEKGKDVELRCDPISGHTALYWYRQSLGQGLEFLIYFQGNSAPDKSGLPSDRFSAERTGGSVSTLTIQRTQQEDSAVYLCASSLLSGRATGELFFGEGSRLTVL.

The J gene is TRBJ2-5, the V gene TRBV6-1; possibly TRBD1 for D (6 bases). V lost 4 bases and J 2 bases, leaving 17 bases between the germline ends. Germline loops: CDR1 MNHNS, CDR2 SASEGT. The CDR3 runs to 16 residues. CDR3 in DNA: TGTGCCAGCAGTGCCCTCACAGGGATCCGGCAAGAGACCCAGTACTTC. Residues: CASSALTGIRQETQYF.

The rearrangement joins TRBV28 to TRBJ2-7; possibly TRBD1 for D (6 bases). Trimming cost V 6 bases and J 3 bases, with 15 bases left between them. Germline CDR1 MDHEN, CDR2 SYDVKM. There are 14 residues in the CDR3. The CDR3 nucleotides read TGTGCCAGCAGCGGGATGGACAGAAGCTACGAGCAGTACTTC. It translates to CASSGMDRSYEQYF.

This clone has just a few counts. This chain connects TRBV6-6 to TRBJ1-2, with 9 bases that match TRBD1. Germline loops: CDR1 MNHNY, CDR2 SVGAGI (reference sequence). This CDR3 has 14 residues. The junction had 4 bases not matched to a gene; V was cut back by 2 bases and J by 6 bases. The CDR3: CASSYNRGLNGYTF. As DNA, the CDR3 is TGTGCCAGCAGTTACAACAGGGGGCTGAATGGCTACACCTTC.

CDR3 nucleotide sequence: TGCAGCGTCGGGGACAGGGAGTTCAGCTCTGGGGCCAACGTCCTGACTTTC. Protein sequence: CSVGDREFSSGANVLTF. The chain has TRBV29-1 and TRBJ2-6; 9 bases fit TRBD1. The germline V gene encodes CDR1 SQVTM and CDR2 ANQGSEA. The CDR3 is 17 amino acids. The V segment lost 6 bases and the J segment 0 bases; nucleotides outside the gene matches: 9.

The chain has TRBV6-4 and TRBJ2-7; the D is unclear. The CDR3 extends over 13 amino acids. Germline assignment: CDR1 MRHNA and CDR2 SNTAGT. Trimming removed 3 bases from V and 4 bases from J, with 10 bases in between. CDR3: CASSEAGDYEQYF. The CDR3 DNA is TGTGCCAGCAGTGAGGCAGGTGATTACGAGCAGTACTTC.

The rearrangement uses TRBV4-3 and TRBJ1-4; the D gene is possibly TRBD1 (5 bases). V was trimmed by 0 bases and J by 3 bases, leaving 8 bases between them. Per germline, CDR1 LGHNA and CDR2 YSLEER. The CDR3 length is 15 residues. The DNA for the CDR3 is TGCGCCAGCAGCCAAGATGACAGACCTAATGAAAAACTGTTTTTT. This codes for CASSQDDRPNEKLFF.

The chain employs TRBV19 and TRBJ2-2; D not resolved. V lost 2 bases and J lost 5, with 6 bases in between. There are 13 residues in the CDR3. Germline CDR1 is LNHDA and CDR2 is SQIVND (reference sequence). The CDR3 nucleotides read TGTGCCAGTAGTATATTCAGAACCGGGGAGCTGTTTTTT. It yields the protein CASSIFRTGELFF.

The chain combines TRBV7-9 with TRBJ1-5; 11 nucleotides line up with TRBD1. Germline V gene lookup returns CDR1 SEHNR and CDR2 FQNEAQ (reference sequence). The CDR3 runs to 15 residues. V gave up 5 bases and J gave up 7 bases; unmatched junction bases: 7. DNA of the CDR3: TGTGCCAGCAGCCTCGGGACAGGGGGGTGGCAGCCCCAGCATTTT. Its protein is CASSLGTGGWQPQHF.

This chain joins TRBV11-2 and TRBJ2-7; no firm D call. The CDR3 contains 12 residues. CDR1 is SGHAT and CDR2 is FQNNGV in the germline V gene. Between the trimmed V and J ends, which lost 4 bases and 3 bases, there was a span of 7 bases. The DNA for the CDR3 is TGTGCCAGCAGCTCTAATATCTACGAGCAGTACTTC. Amino acid sequence: CASSSNIYEQYF.

This chain uses TRBV27 with TRBJ2-7; D is undetermined. The germline V gene encodes CDR1 MNHEY and CDR2 SMNVEV (reference sequence). This CDR3 is 14 amino acids long. Trimming removed 2 bases at V and 3 bases at J, with 11 bases between. CDR3 amino acids: CASSLGSTYYEQYF. Written as DNA, the CDR3 is TGTGCCAGCAGTTTAGGTAGCACCTACTACGAGCAGTACTTC.

The J gene is TRBJ1-1, the V gene TRBV19; 7 bases match TRBD1. CDR1 is LNHDA, CDR2 SQIVND, per germline (reference sequence). The trim removed 5 bases at V and 4 bases at J, leaving 4 bases unmatched. CDR3 length equals 13 residues. CDR3 sequence: CASSHRGPTEAFF. CDR3 nucleotide sequence: TGTGCCAGTAGTCACAGGGGTCCCACTGAAGCTTTCTTT.

The DNA of the CDR3 is TGTGCCAGCAGCTTAGGGACAGTGGGCTACGAGCAGTACTTC. Translation: CASSLGTVGYEQYF. This chain joins TRBV7-2 and TRBJ2-7, with D tentatively TRBD1 (6 bases). V dropped 1 base and J dropped 3 bases, with 10 bases sitting between them. CDR3 size: 14 residues. From germline, CDR1 is SGHTA and CDR2 FQGNSA.

J is TRBJ1-2 and V is TRBV7-2, with 11 bases aligning to TRBD1. Germline-derived CDR1 and CDR2 are SGHTA and FQGNSA. V shed 5 bases, J shed 1 base, and the junction held 12 bases outside the gene matches. The CDR3 runs 18 residues. The CDR3 loop reads CASSNRTGGVRSNYGYTF. CDR3 nucleotide sequence: TGTGCCAGCAGCAACAGGACAGGGGGCGTCCGTAGTAACTATGGCTACACCTTC.

The chain employs TRBV5-4 and TRBJ2-1; 7 bases match TRBD2. The CDR3 runs to 14 residues. V gave up 4 bases and J gave up 8 bases; unmatched junction bases: 9. Germline V lookup: CDR1 SGHNT, CDR2 YYREEE (reference sequence). The CDR3 region has the DNA TGTGCCAGCAGCCCCGGGGGGAGTAGAGATGAGCAGTTCTTC. It yields the protein CASSPGGSRDEQFF. Variable domain in full (rest from reference TRBV5-4 and TRBJ2-1): ETGVTQSPTHLIKTRGQQVTLRCSSQSGHNTVSWYQQALGQGPQFIFQYYREEENGRGNFPPRFSGLQFPNYSSELNVNALELDDSALYLCASSPGGSRDEQFFGPGTRLTVL.

CDR3 sequence reads: CASSPRGLAGVGGETQYF. DNA for the CDR3: TGTGCCAGCAGCCCACGGGGACTAGCGGGAGTTGGGGGGGAGACCCAGTACTTC. This sequence joins TRBV7-7 and TRBJ2-5, with 14 bases fitting TRBD2. V gave up 5 bases and J gave up 5 bases; unmatched junction bases: 13. CDR3 length equals 18 residues. In germline, CDR1 is SSHAT, CDR2 FNYEAQ (reference sequence).

The chain is built from TRBV4-2 and TRBJ1-5, with D tentatively TRBD1 (5 bases). Trimming removed 0 bases at V and 2 bases at J, with 17 bases between. Germline V gives CDR1 LGHNA, CDR2 YNFKEQ. The CDR3 contains 18 residues. This CDR3 is CASSQESSGAWRNQPQHF. The CDR3 DNA reads TGTGCCAGCAGCCAAGAATCTAGCGGGGCATGGCGCAATCAGCCCCAGCATTTT.

The V call is TRBV9, the J call TRBJ1-2, with 7 bases lining up with TRBD1. In germline, CDR1 is SGDLS, CDR2 YYNGEE. After removal of 0 bases from V and 5 bases from J, the junction contained 13 bases not matched to a gene. The CDR3 sequence is 17 residues long. Written as DNA, the CDR3 is TGTGCCAGCAGCGTAGATTTGGAGGGGGCAGGGATGTATGGCTACACCTTC. The encoded protein is CASSVDLEGAGMYGYTF.

On this clone itself: Its ends do not fully match the called genes, so a read error is possible. The gene calls are TRBV7-9 and TRBJ2-3; 8 nucleotides agree with TRBD1. The CDR3 covers 16 residues. Germline V gene data show CDR1 as SEHNR and CDR2 as FQNEAQ (reference sequence). Written as DNA, the CDR3 is TGTGCCAGCAGCCTCGGGACAGGAACTAGCACAGATGCGCAGTATTTT. It encodes CASSLGTGTSTDAQYF.

The V and J genes are TRBV29-1 and TRBJ2-1, with D tentatively TRBD2 (6 bases). Germline CDR1 is SQVTM and CDR2 is ANQGSEA. The V gene lost 4 bases and the J gene lost 6 bases, with 10 bases spanning the gap. The CDR3 consists of 12 residues. CDR3 DNA sequence: TGCAGCGTTGTTGAGGGAGGCAATGAGCAGTTCTTC. Translated: CSVVEGGNEQFF.

The rearrangement links TRBV6-1 to TRBJ2-1; 8 nucleotides line up with TRBD1. Losses at the gene ends were 8 bases for V and 7 bases for J; bases not matched to a gene: 4. Germline V gives CDR1 MNHNS, CDR2 SASEGT. The CDR3 sequence is 12 residues long. The CDR3 coding sequence is TGTGCCAGCGGACAGGGTTTGAATGAGCAGTTCTTC. Translation gives CASGQGLNEQFF.

This chain connects TRBV6-1 to TRBJ1-4; tentatively, D is TRBD1 (5 bases). The CDR3 totals 16 residues. Per the germline V gene, CDR1 is MNHNS and CDR2 is SASEGT. Trimming took off 0 bases at V and 0 bases at J, with 8 bases between the two ends. This CDR3 reads CASSEAWGATNEKLFF. The CDR3 DNA reads TGTGCCAGCAGTGAAGCTTGGGGGGCAACTAATGAAAAACTGTTTTTT.

In this sample, this clone turned up once. The chain is built from TRBV15 and TRBJ1-5; D is unclear. The CDR3 has 14 amino acids. V gave up 1 base and J gave up 4 bases, with 8 bases separating them. CDR1 is LNHNV and CDR2 is YYDKDF in the germline V gene (reference sequence). This chain's CDR3 is CATSRGTGNQPQHF. CDR3 bases: TGTGCCACCAGCAGAGGTACGGGTAATCAGCCCCAGCATTTT.

The J gene is TRBJ1-2, the V gene TRBV28, with 7 bases that match TRBD1. V trimming: 2 bases; J trimming: 6 bases; junction bases outside the gene matches: 9. The length of the CDR3 is 15 residues. CDR1 MDHEN and CDR2 SYDVKM come from the germline V gene. The CDR3 sequence is CASSLSVRGRDGYTF. CDR3 DNA sequence: TGTGCCAGCAGTTTAAGCGTGAGGGGGCGCGATGGCTACACCTTC.

For the CDR3, the DNA is TGTGCCAGCAGTAGGAGGGAGCCCTACAATGAGCAGTTCTTC. Translated, it gives CASSRREPYNEQFF. The chain is built from TRBV27 and TRBJ2-1, with D perhaps TRBD2 (6 bases). The V end lost 5 bases, the J end lost 2 bases, and 10 bases lay between the germline ends. CDR3 length: 14 amino acids. Germline CDR1 reads MNHEY; CDR2 reads SMNVEV (reference sequence).

The chain is built from TRBV7-9 and TRBJ2-5; 9 bases agree with TRBD1. Unmatched junction bases numbered 8, after V lost 5 bases and J lost 4 bases. CDR1 and CDR2 (germline): SEHNR, FQNEAQ (reference sequence). CDR3 length: 15 amino acids. CDR3 loop: CASSTGQGGRETQYF. The CDR3 coding sequence is TGTGCCAGCAGCACGGGACAGGGCGGGAGAGAGACCCAGTACTTC.

In its sample, this clone was seen once. The chain has TRBV7-9 and TRBJ1-3; the D is unclear. Germline CDR1 reads SEHNR; CDR2 reads FQNEAQ (reference sequence). The CDR3 loop spans 13 amino acids. V lost 8 bases, J lost 9 bases, and 17 bases lay in between. CDR3 residues: CASSPEAESTIYF. The CDR3 coding sequence is TGTGCCAGCTCCCCTGAAGCCGAAAGCACCATATATTTT. Full variable domain (outside the CDR3, taken from reference TRBV7-9 and TRBJ1-3): DTGVSQNPRHKITKRGQNVTFRCDPISEHNRLYWYRQTLGQGPEFLTYFQNEAQLEKSRLLSDRFSAERPKGSFSTLEIQRTEQGDSAMYLCASSPEAESTIYFGEGSWLTVV.

This chain links TRBV9 with TRBJ2-1, with a weak D call TRBD1 (6 bases). The germline gives CDR1 SGDLS, CDR2 YYNGEE. V was trimmed by 4 bases and J by 1 base, leaving 15 bases between them. CDR3 length equals 16 residues. The CDR3 here is CASSTDSPLSYNEQFF. The CDR3 nucleotides read TGTGCCAGCAGCACGGACAGTCCTCTATCCTACAATGAGCAGTTCTTC.